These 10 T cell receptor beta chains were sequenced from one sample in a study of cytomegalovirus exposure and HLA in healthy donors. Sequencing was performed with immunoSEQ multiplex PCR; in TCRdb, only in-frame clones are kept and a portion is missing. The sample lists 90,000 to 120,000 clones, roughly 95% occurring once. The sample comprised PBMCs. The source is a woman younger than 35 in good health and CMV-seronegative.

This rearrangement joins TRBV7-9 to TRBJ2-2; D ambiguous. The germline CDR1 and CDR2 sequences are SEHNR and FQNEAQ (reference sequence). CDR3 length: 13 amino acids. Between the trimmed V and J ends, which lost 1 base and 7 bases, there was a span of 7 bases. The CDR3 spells CASSLVLGGELFF. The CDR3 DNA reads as TGTGCCAGCAGCTTAGTTCTAGGCGGGGAGCTGTTTTTT.

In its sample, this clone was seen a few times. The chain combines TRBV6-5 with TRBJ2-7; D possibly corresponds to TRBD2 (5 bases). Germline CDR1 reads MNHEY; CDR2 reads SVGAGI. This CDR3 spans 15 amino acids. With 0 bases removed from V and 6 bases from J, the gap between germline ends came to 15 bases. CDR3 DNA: TGTGCCAGCAGTTACTCGAAAGGCATTCGGGGCGAGCAGTACTTC. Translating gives CASSYSKGIRGEQYF.

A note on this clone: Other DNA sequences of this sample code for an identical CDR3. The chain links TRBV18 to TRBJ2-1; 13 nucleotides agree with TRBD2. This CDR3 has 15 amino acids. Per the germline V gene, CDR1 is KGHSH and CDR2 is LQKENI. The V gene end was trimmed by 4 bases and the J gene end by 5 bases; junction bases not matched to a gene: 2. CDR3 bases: TGTGCCAGCTCACGACTAGCGGGGGGAGACAATGAGCAGTTCTTC. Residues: CASSRLAGGDNEQFF.

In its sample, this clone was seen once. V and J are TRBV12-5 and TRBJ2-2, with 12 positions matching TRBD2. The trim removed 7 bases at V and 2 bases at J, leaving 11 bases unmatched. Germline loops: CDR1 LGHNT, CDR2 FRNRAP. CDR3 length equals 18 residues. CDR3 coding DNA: TGTGCTAGTGACTTACTAGCGGGGGGCCCTCAAAACACCGGGGAGCTGTTTTTT. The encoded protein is CASDLLAGGPQNTGELFF.

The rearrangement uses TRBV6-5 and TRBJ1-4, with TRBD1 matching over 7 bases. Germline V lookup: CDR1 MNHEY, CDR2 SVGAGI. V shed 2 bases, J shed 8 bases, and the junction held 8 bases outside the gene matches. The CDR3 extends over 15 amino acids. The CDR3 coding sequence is TGTGCCAGCAGTTACGAAGGGGGCGCGAGGGAAAAACTGTTTTTT. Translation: CASSYEGGAREKLFF.

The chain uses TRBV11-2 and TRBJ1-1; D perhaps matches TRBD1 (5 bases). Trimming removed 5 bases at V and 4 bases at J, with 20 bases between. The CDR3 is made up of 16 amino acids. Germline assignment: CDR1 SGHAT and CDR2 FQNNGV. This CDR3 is CASSRSAQGWGTEAFF. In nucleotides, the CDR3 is TGTGCCAGCAGCCGGAGCGCGCAGGGATGGGGCACTGAAGCTTTCTTT.

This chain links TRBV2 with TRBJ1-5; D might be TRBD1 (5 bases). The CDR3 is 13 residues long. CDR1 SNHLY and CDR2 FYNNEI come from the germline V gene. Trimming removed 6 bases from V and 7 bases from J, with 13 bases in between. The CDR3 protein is CASRGGERQPQHF. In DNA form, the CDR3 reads TGTGCCAGCAGGGGAGGGGAACGGCAGCCCCAGCATTTT. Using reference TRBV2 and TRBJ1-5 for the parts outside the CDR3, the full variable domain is EPEVTQTPSHQVTQMGQEVILRCVPISNHLYFYWYRQILGQKVEFLVSFYNNEISEKSEIFDDQFSVERPDGSNFTLKIRSTKLEDSAMYFCASRGGERQPQHFGDGTRLSIL.

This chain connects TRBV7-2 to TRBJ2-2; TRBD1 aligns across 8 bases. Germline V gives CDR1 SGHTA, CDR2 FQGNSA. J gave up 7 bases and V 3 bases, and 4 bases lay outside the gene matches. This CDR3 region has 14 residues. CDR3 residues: CASSFDRGHGELFF. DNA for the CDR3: TGTGCCAGCAGCTTCGACAGGGGCCACGGGGAGCTGTTTTTT. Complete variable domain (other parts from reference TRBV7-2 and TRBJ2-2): GAGVSQSPSNKVTEKGKDVELRCDPISGHTALYWYRQSLGQGLEFLIYFQGNSAPDKSGLPSDRFSAERTGGSVSTLTIQRTQQEDSAVYLCASSFDRGHGELFFGEGSRLTVL.

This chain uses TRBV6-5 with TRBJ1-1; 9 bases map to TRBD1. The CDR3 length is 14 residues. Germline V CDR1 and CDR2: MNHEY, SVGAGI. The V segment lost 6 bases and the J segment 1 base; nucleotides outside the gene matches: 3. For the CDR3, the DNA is TGTGCCAGCAGGGACAGGGGTGGGAACACTGAAGCTTTCTTT. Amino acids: CASRDRGGNTEAFF.

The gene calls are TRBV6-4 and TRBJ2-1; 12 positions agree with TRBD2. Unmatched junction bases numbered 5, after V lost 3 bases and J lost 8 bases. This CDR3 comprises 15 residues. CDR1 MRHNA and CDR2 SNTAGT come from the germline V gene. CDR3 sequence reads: CASSEETSGGDEQFF. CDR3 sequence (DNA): TGTGCCAGCAGTGAGGAGACTAGCGGGGGCGATGAGCAGTTCTTC.